The 6 T cell receptor beta chains listed next were all sequenced from one sample in a study of OX40 agonist ivuxolimab in advanced cancers. This table comes from immunoSEQ multiplex PCR, and its TCRdb copy is limited to in-frame clones, with some not included. The repertoire holds 80,000 to 95,000 clones, approximately 90% seen once, with around 0.7% in the top ten. The sample here was CD4+ or CD8+ T cells sorted from blood, taken in a trial of the OX40 agonist ivuxolimab. The source of these receptors is an adult with an advanced solid tumor such as melanoma, head and neck, liver or kidney cancer.

The chain carries TRBV18 and TRBJ1-2; tentatively, D is TRBD1 (6 bases). The CDR3 is made up of 14 amino acids. Germline loops: CDR1 KGHSH, CDR2 LQKENI. Trimming cost V 4 bases and J 2 bases, with 11 bases left between them. CDR3 nucleotides: TGTGCCAGCTCACGTGCAGGGGTAAACTATGGCTACACCTTC. It translates to CASSRAGVNYGYTF.

The V and J genes are TRBV11-2 and TRBJ1-5; unclear D gene. The CDR3 has 13 residues. The germline V gene has CDR1 SGHAT and CDR2 FQNNGV. Trimming removed 1 base at V and 5 bases at J, with 6 bases between. The DNA of the CDR3 is TGTGCCAGCAGCTTAGGGGCCTATCAGCCCCAGCATTTT. Its protein is CASSLGAYQPQHF.

In this sample, this clone turned up a few times. The chain couples TRBV18 to TRBJ2-7; D not certain. The CDR3 extends over 12 amino acids. Between the trimmed V and J ends, which lost 4 bases and 3 bases, there was a span of 7 bases. Germline loops: CDR1 KGHSH, CDR2 LQKENI. The CDR3 here is CASSQGNYEQYF. As DNA, the CDR3 is TGTGCCAGCTCACAAGGAAACTACGAGCAGTACTTC.

The chain couples TRBV7-6 to TRBJ2-1; D not resolved. Trimming removed 1 base from V and 6 bases from J, with 16 bases in between. Per the germline V gene, CDR1 is SGHVS and CDR2 is FNYEAQ. CDR3 length: 16 amino acids. The CDR3 DNA reads TGTGCCAGCAGCTTAGGCCCTGGGGTGGCCACCAATGAGCAGTTCTTC. This translates into CASSLGPGVATNEQFF.

The rearrangement links TRBV19 to TRBJ2-7; maybe TRBD2 (5 bases). V lost 3 bases and J 3 bases, leaving 12 bases between the germline ends. The length of the CDR3 is 14 residues. Germline V gives CDR1 LNHDA, CDR2 SQIVND (reference sequence). For the CDR3, the DNA is TGTGCCAGTAGTATTCAGGCTAGCCTCTACGAGCAGTACTTC. This gives the protein CASSIQASLYEQYF. The full variable domain, completed using reference TRBV19 and TRBJ2-7, is DGGITQSPKYLFRKEGQNVTLSCEQNLNHDAMYWYRQDPGQGLRLIYYSQIVNDFQKGDIAEGYSVSREKKESFPLTVTSAQKNPTAFYLCASSIQASLYEQYFGPGTRLTVT.

This clone was detected only a few times. This chain links TRBV27 with TRBJ1-4; no clear D gene. CDR3 length: 15 amino acids. Germline V gene data show CDR1 as MNHEY and CDR2 as SMNVEV (reference sequence). V shed 0 bases and J shed 6 bases, with 11 bases lying between them. The CDR3 nucleotides read TGTGCCAGCAGTTTATCTGGGTTCATTCATGAAAAACTGTTTTTT. Translation: CASSLSGFIHEKLFF.